What follows describes a single TCR beta chain. Its antigen is still unknown. Regarding time point: week 5, during vaccination. Every vaccination contained 300 ug of the mutant IDH1 20-mer peptide and was paired with topical imiquimod. The source of the sample is a study of a mutant IDH1 vaccine in newly diagnosed glioma. Study background: Beginning 4-6 weeks after radiotherapy alone, or with temozolomide cycles, vaccination took place. Previous treatment comprised radiotherapy, temozolomide, or both, mostly both.

General observations from the study: It seemed that pseudoprogression was not linked to changes in the top peripheral T cell clonotypes.

Trimming left V 2 bases short and J 5 bases short, with 16 bases between. This CDR3 spans 16 amino acids. Germline V gene lookup returns CDR1 SGHAT and CDR2 FQNNGV. TCRdb's copy holds only in-frame clones and misses some; the assay was immunoSEQ multiplex PCR. The data hold almost 30,000 clones, with about nine tenths observed a single time. The specimen was peripheral blood mononuclear cells (PBMCs), collected from a glioma patient whose treatment included an IDH1 peptide vaccine. The V gene is TRBV11-2, the J gene TRBJ2-1; D may be TRBD1 (6 bases). The source is a woman in her 40s with glioma. Some clones in this sample may be carry-over from other donors' samples. DNA of the CDR3: TGTGCCAGCAGCTTACTCGCTCCAGACAGGAACAATGAGCAGTTCTTC. This codes for CASSLLAPDRNNEQFF. Drawing the rest from reference TRBV11-2 and TRBJ2-1, the complete variable domain is EAGVAQSPRYKIIEKRQSVAFWCNPISGHATLYWYQQILGQGPKLLIQFQNNGVVDDSQLPKDRFSAERLKGVDSTLKIQPAKLEDSAVYLCASSLLAPDRNNEQFFGPGTRLTVL.